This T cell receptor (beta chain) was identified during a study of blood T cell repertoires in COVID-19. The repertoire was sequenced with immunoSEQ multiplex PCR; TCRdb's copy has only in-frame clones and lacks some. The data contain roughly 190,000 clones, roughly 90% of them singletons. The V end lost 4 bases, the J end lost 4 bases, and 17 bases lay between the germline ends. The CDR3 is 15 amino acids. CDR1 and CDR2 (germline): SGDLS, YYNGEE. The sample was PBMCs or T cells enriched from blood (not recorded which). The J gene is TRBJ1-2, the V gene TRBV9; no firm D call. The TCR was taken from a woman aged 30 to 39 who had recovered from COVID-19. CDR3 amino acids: CASSLIQTGSYGYTF. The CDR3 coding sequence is TGTGCCAGCAGCCTAATCCAAACGGGGTCCTATGGCTACACCTTC.